The rows below give T cell receptor beta chains drawn from one sample of a study of blood T cell repertoires in COVID-19. Profiling relied on immunoSEQ multiplex PCR, and the TCRdb table lists in-frame clones only, not all of them. The sample gives about 250,000 clones, approximately 83% of which show up once; 4.4% is in the top ten. The material sequenced was peripheral blood. The receptor source for this set is a man aged 50 to 60 with active or convalescent COVID-19. The CDR3 runs from the conserved cysteine through the conserved F or W. The order of the fields is J gene, D gene, V gene, clone size, CDR3 length, CDR3 DNA, CDR3 protein. D genes are given only for firm matches. The size entry is marked missing in some rows and otherwise reads once, few, many or a size class.

TRBJ1-1 TRBD1 TRBV5-1 . 17 TGCGCCAGCAGCTTGGGAGGGGACAGGGCGCGGAACACTGAAGCTTTCTTT CASSLGGDRARNTEAFF
TRBJ2-1 TRBD2 TRBV19 . 15 TGTGCCAGTAGAAATAGCGGGGCAGGGGACAATGAGCAGTTCTTC CASRNSGAGDNEQFF
TRBJ2-3 TRBD2 TRBV5-1 . 16 TGCGCCAGCAGCTTGGCCGGGGGGGCTAGCACAGATACGCAGTATTTT CASSLAGGASTDTQYF
TRBJ2-1 TRBD2 TRBV27 . 15 TGTGCCAGCAGTTTATCGCGGGGGAACTACAATGAGCAGTTCTTC CASSLSRGNYNEQFF
TRBJ2-7 . TRBV4-1 . 15 TGCGCCAGCAGCCAAGATCTGGCAGGGATCTACGAGCAGTACTTC CASSQDLAGIYEQYF
TRBJ1-1 . TRBV10-3 . 13 TGTGCCATCAGTGAGGCCACGAGCCCAGAAGCTTTCTTT CAISEATSPEAFF
TRBJ2-3 TRBD2 TRBV18 once 17 TGTGCCAGCTCACGGTCGAAGCGGGGGGGTTCAGGAGATACGCAGTATTTT CASSRSKRGGSGDTQYF
TRBJ2-1 TRBD1 TRBV7-2 . 15 TGTGCCAGCAGCCATGACAGGGCCTCCTACAATGAGCAGTTCTTC CASSHDRASYNEQFF
TRBJ1-2 . TRBV6-5 . 12 TGTGCCAGCCGAGACATTGTTGGTGGCTACACCTTC CASRDIVGGYTF
TRBJ2-3 . TRBV5-4 . 15 TGTGCCAGCAGCCCCCCGGGGCGGGGTACAGATACGCAGTATTTT CASSPPGRGTDTQYF
TRBJ1-4 . TRBV29-1 . 13 TGCAGCGCCAGAGGACAGTCTAATGAAAAACTGTTTTTT CSARGQSNEKLFF
TRBJ2-1 . TRBV5-4 . 14 TGTGCCAGCAGCTCTACCGGGGGATGGAATGAGCAGTTCTTC CASSSTGGWNEQFF
TRBJ2-3 . TRBV7-3 few 14 TGTGCCAGCAGCCTGGTGGGCGGCACAGATACGCAGTATTTT CASSLVGGTDTQYF
TRBJ1-1 TRBD1 TRBV27 . 14 TGTGCCAGCAGTCGCTCCGGGGACAGCCCTCGAGCTTTCTTT CASSRSGDSPRAFF
TRBJ2-1 . TRBV4-1 . 15 TGCGCCAGCAGCCAAGAACCGGCAGGGCCATGGGAGCAGTTCTTC CASSQEPAGPWEQFF
TRBJ2-2 TRBD2 TRBV5-4 . 16 TGTGCCAGCAGCTCCATAGCGGGGGCCCACACCGGGGAGCTGTTTTTT CASSSIAGAHTGELFF
TRBJ2-7 . TRBV3-1/TRBV3-2 . 11 TGTGCCAGCAGACGCGACAGTCAGCAGTACTTC CASRRDSQQYF
TRBJ2-1 . TRBV20-1 . 11 TGCAGTGCTAGAGATATAAATGAGCAGTTCTTC CSARDINEQFF
TRBJ1-5 . TRBV5-8 . 14 TGTGCCAGCAGCTCGTTACAGCGGAATCAGCCCCAGCATTTT CASSSLQRNQPQHF
TRBJ2-1 TRBD2 TRBV7-3 . 13 TGTGCCAGCAGCTCCGGGACTAAGGGAGAGCAGTTCTTC CASSSGTKGEQFF
TRBJ1-4 TRBD1 TRBV5-1 few 15 TGCGCCAGCAGCTGGGGGGACAGGGATGGAGAAAAACTGTTTTTT CASSWGDRDGEKLFF
TRBJ2-6 . TRBV4-2 few 17 TGTGCCAGCAGCCAAGACGGGGGAAACTCTGGGGCCAACGTCCTGACTTTC CASSQDGGNSGANVLTF
TRBJ2-5 . TRBV21-1 . 17 TGTGCCAGCAGCAAAAAGGGCACGGCCAGGGGGCAGGAGACCCAGTACTTC CASSKKGTARGQETQYF
TRBJ2-1 TRBD1 TRBV27 . 16 TGTGCCAGCGGAGACGGGACAGGGGAGGTGAGAAATGAGCAGTTCTTC CASGDGTGEVRNEQFF
TRBJ2-3 TRBD1 TRBV7-2 . 19 TGTGCCAGCAGCTTAGGCAGGGGGCGAATAATTTCTAGCACAGATACGCAGTATTTT CASSLGRGRIISSTDTQYF
TRBJ2-5 TRBD2 TRBV27 . 18 TGTGCCAGCAGTTCACCCGGGACTAGCGGGGGGTACCAAGAGACCCAGTACTTC CASSSPGTSGGYQETQYF
TRBJ1-5 . TRBV6-9 . 15 TGTGCCAGCAGTTTTGATCTCGGGAGCAATCAGCCCCAGCATTTT CASSFDLGSNQPQHF
TRBJ2-2 TRBD1 TRBV5-1 . 15 TGCGCCAGCAGCCCTAGGACAGGGAACACCGGGGAGCTGTTTTTT CASSPRTGNTGELFF
TRBJ2-7 . TRBV11-2 . 15 TGTGCCAGCAGCTTAGGACGCGGGGAACATTACGAGCAGTACTTC CASSLGRGEHYEQYF
TRBJ2-1 TRBD2 TRBV5-4 . 16 TGTGCCAGCAGCAAGGGCGGGGGATCGTCCTACAATGAGCAGTTCTTC CASSKGGGSSYNEQFF
TRBJ1-2 . TRBV29-1 . 13 TGCAGCGTTGAAGTTGTCCAGAACTATGGCTACACCTTC CSVEVVQNYGYTF
TRBJ1-3 . TRBV7-9 once 17 TGTGCCAGCATCACCACATGGGGGGTCAACTCTGGAAACACCATATATTTT CASITTWGVNSGNTIYF
TRBJ2-3 TRBD1 TRBV27 . 15 TGTGCCAGCAGTTTAGGGGACAGGGGCACAGATACGCAGTATTTT CASSLGDRGTDTQYF
TRBJ1-2 . TRBV5-6 . 14 TGTGCCAGCAGTTCGCAGGGGAATAACTATGGCTACACCTTC CASSSQGNNYGYTF
TRBJ1-1 . TRBV7-9 . 17 TGTGCCAGCAGCCTAACCAGCCGGGAGGGGTTTCGCGCTGAAGCTTTCTTT CASSLTSREGFRAEAFF
TRBJ2-1 . TRBV2 . 11 TGTGCCAGCACAAGCAACAATGAGCAGTTCTTC CASTSNNEQFF
TRBJ1-5 TRBD1 TRBV28 . 15 TGTGCCAGCAGTTTACTGGGACAGGGGACCCAGCCCCAGCATTTT CASSLLGQGTQPQHF
TRBJ2-1 . TRBV4-1 . 13 TGCGCCAGCAGAAACAGGGCCGTTGGTGAGCAGTTCTTC CASRNRAVGEQFF
TRBJ2-3 TRBD2 TRBV7-6 . 16 TGTGCCAGCAGCTTGCTAGCGGGGGAGGGGACAGATACGCAGTATTTT CASSLLAGEGTDTQYF
TRBJ1-1 TRBD1 TRBV18 . 18 TGTGCCAGCTCACCTATACGACGGACAGGGGATTCTGGTACTGAAGCTTTCTTT CASSPIRRTGDSGTEAFF
TRBJ2-7 TRBD1 TRBV18 . 13 TGTGCCAGCTCAGGGGACAGGGCTGCGGAGCAGTACTTC CASSGDRAAEQYF
TRBJ1-1 . TRBV7-9 . 15 TGTGCCAGCAGTTTTCCGGGGACATCGAACACTGAAGCTTTCTTT CASSFPGTSNTEAFF
TRBJ2-5 . TRBV18 . 13 TGTGCCAGCTCACGGGAAAGGAGGGAGACCCAGTACTTC CASSRERRETQYF
TRBJ2-3 TRBD1 TRBV2 . 15 TGTGCCAGCTCCCCACTGGGACAGAGCACAGATACGCAGTATTTT CASSPLGQSTDTQYF
TRBJ1-6 . TRBV3-1/TRBV3-2 few 15 TGTGCCAGCAGCCAAGAACACTCCTATAATTCACCCCTCCACTTT CASSQEHSYNSPLHF
TRBJ2-3 . TRBV9 . 16 TGTGCCAGCAGCGTAGCTCTGACTGCTAGCACAGATACGCAGTATTTT CASSVALTASTDTQYF
TRBJ1-1 TRBD1 TRBV6-1 few 17 TGTGCCAGCAGTGAGGTGGGACAGGGGTTCCACGATCAACGAGCTTTCTTT CASSEVGQGFHDQRAFF
TRBJ2-5 . TRBV3-1/TRBV3-2 once 14 TGTGCCAGCAGCCTCCCGACATCAGGGGCGACCCAGTACTTC CASSLPTSGATQYF
TRBJ1-2 . TRBV6-6 . 15 TGTGCCAGCAGTTACTCGAGTATCGCGTCCTATGGCTACACCTTC CASSYSSIASYGYTF
TRBJ2-3 TRBD2 TRBV6-4 . 15 TGTGCCAGCAGCCCTAGCGGGGGTGGTACAGATACGCAGTATTTT CASSPSGGGTDTQYF
TRBJ2-3 . TRBV5-4 . 15 TGTGCCAGCAGCTTGGTCCCCCGTAGCACAGATACGCAGTATTTT CASSLVPRSTDTQYF
TRBJ1-1 TRBD1 TRBV11-2 . 14 TGTGCCAGCAGCTTAGGACAGGGTGGAACTGAAGCTTTCTTT CASSLGQGGTEAFF
TRBJ2-3 . TRBV9 . 14 TGTGCCAGCAGGGGCCCCTCCCAGGTAGATACGCAGTATTTT CASRGPSQVDTQYF
TRBJ1-5 . TRBV6-5 . 15 TGTACCAGCAGTTACGGAGGGGTTGGGAATCAGCCCCAGCATTTT CTSSYGGVGNQPQHF
TRBJ1-2 . TRBV4-1 few 14 TGCGCCAGCAGCCAAGAACAGGGCCTCTATGGCTACACCTTC CASSQEQGLYGYTF